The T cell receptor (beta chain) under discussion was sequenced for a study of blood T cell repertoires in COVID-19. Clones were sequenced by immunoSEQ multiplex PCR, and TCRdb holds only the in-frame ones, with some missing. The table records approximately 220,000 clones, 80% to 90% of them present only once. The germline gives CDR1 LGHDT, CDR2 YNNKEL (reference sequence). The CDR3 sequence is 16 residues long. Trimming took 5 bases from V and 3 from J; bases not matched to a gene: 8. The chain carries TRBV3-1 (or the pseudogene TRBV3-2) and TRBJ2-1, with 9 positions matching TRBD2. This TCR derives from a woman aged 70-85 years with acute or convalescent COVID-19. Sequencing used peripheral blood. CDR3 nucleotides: TGTGCCAGCAGCTCCCGTAGCGGGGGCGACTACAATGAGCAGTTCTTC. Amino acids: CASSSRSGGDYNEQFF.